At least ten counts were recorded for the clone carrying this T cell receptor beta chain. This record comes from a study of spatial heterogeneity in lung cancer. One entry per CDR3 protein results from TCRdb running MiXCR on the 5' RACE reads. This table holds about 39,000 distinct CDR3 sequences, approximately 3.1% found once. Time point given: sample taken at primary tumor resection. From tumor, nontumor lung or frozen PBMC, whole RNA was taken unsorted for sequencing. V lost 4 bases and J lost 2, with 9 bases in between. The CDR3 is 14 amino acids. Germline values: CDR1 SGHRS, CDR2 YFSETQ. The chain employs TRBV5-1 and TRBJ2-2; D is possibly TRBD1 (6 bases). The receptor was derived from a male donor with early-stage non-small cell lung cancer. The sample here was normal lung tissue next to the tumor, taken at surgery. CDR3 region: CASSPDSNTGELFF. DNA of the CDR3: TGCGCCAGCAGCCCGGACAGTAACACCGGGGAGCTGTTTTTT.